A selection of T cell receptor beta chains follows, all from one sample in a study of T-cell reconstitution after alpha-beta-depleted transplantation in children. TCRdb ran MiXCR on the PCR reads and lists one entry per CDR3 protein. The data show nearly 400,000 distinct CDR3 sequences, just over 20% seen once. The sample here was PBMCs from the stem cell graft donor, taken from the stem cell graft. The source is a human donor who donated a stem cell graft to a child with acute myeloid leukemia. Both conserved end residues are part of each CDR3. Fields, in order: J gene, V gene, D gene, clone size, CDR3 protein, CDR3 DNA. D genes are given only for firm matches. Clone sizes are given selectively: once, few, many, or a class where the clone is expanded.

>TRBJ2-5|TRBV2|TRBD1|few
CASSLQGAGETQYF
TGTGCCAGCAGCCTACAGGGGGCGGGTGAGACCCAGTACTTC
>TRBJ2-1|TRBV20-1|NA|few
CSARDFGGNEQFF
TGCAGTGCTAGAGATTTTGGAGGAAATGAGCAGTTCTTC
>TRBJ2-7|TRBV7-9|NA|few
CASSLVEDEQYF
TGTGCCAGCAGCTTAGTTGAGGACGAGCAGTACTTC
>TRBJ2-5|TRBV12-3/TRBV12-4|TRBD1|NA
CASSYRGLQTQYF
TGTGCCAGCAGTTACAGGGGCCTCCAGACCCAGTACTTC
>TRBJ2-1|TRBV5-1|NA|NA
CASSLELKEQFF
TGCGCCAGCAGCTTGGAGTTGAAGGAGCAGTTCTTC
>TRBJ2-7|TRBV20-1|TRBD2|NA
CSAHQAGGTHEQYF
TGCAGTGCTCATCAAGCGGGAGGAACCCACGAGCAGTACTTC
>TRBJ2-5|TRBV12-3/TRBV12-4|NA|few
CASSRVLRETQYF
TGTGCCAGCAGTCGGGTGCTGAGAGAGACCCAGTACTTC
>TRBJ2-7|TRBV10-3|NA|NA
CASTSGVSYEQYF
TGTGCCAGCACATCTGGCGTATCCTACGAGCAGTACTTC
>TRBJ2-7|TRBV12-3/TRBV12-4|NA|few
CASRRQASSYEQYF
TGTGCCAGCAGAAGACAGGCGAGCTCCTACGAGCAGTACTTC
>TRBJ1-1|TRBV18|NA|NA
CASSLKTGTMNTEAFF
TGTGCCAGCTCCCTCAAGACGGGGACAATGAACACTGAAGCTTTCTTT
>TRBJ2-7|TRBV6-1|NA|few
CASSPTGHSYEQYF
TGTGCCAGCAGTCCGACGGGACACTCCTACGAGCAGTACTTC
>TRBJ2-3|TRBV7-3|TRBD2|NA
CASSYSSGRPPYTQYF
TGTGCCAGCAGCTACTCGAGCGGGAGGCCGCCTTATACGCAGTATTTT
>TRBJ2-1|TRBV6-1|NA|once
CASSQINGPYNEQFF
TGTGCCAGCAGCCAAATAAACGGGCCTTACAATGAGCAGTTCTTC
>TRBJ2-1|TRBV20-1|NA|many
CSASGLSYNEQFF
TGCAGTGCTAGCGGGCTCTCCTACAATGAGCAGTTCTTC
>TRBJ2-2|TRBV10-3|TRBD2|many
CAIRTSGTGELFF
TGTGCCATCAGGACTAGCGGAACCGGGGAGCTGTTTTTT
>TRBJ2-1|TRBV12-3/TRBV12-4|TRBD2|few
CASSLGTSGVNEQFF
TGTGCCAGCAGTTTAGGGACTAGCGGGGTCAATGAGCAGTTCTTC
>TRBJ2-3|TRBV29-1|NA|few
CSVEGRGAVGTDTQYF
TGCAGCGTTGAAGGCCGGGGAGCGGTTGGGACAGATACGCAGTATTTT
>TRBJ2-2|TRBV7-8|TRBD2|NA
CASRTSGRSGAGELFF
TGTGCCAGTAGGACTAGCGGGAGATCTGGGGCCGGGGAGCTGTTTTTT
>TRBJ2-1|TRBV25-1|NA|few
CASSGDMRNNEQFF
TGTGCCAGCAGTGGGGACATGAGGAACAATGAGCAGTTCTTC
>TRBJ2-7|TRBV10-3|NA|many
CAISVGDSYEQYF
TGTGCCATCAGTGTGGGGGACTCCTACGAGCAGTACTTC
>TRBJ2-1|TRBV29-1|TRBD2|many
CSVETSGRFHEQFF
TGCAGCGTTGAGACTAGCGGGAGGTTTCATGAGCAGTTCTTC
>TRBJ2-3|TRBV29-1|NA|few
CSVERGSTDTQYF
TGCAGCGTTGAGCGCGGGAGCACAGATACGCAGTATTTT
>TRBJ2-7|TRBV6-5|NA|many
CASSSPRDAYEQYF
TGTGCCAGCAGCAGCCCCCGGGACGCCTACGAGCAGTACTTC
>TRBJ2-3|TRBV28|NA|NA
CASSPPRLPADTQYF
TGTGCCAGCAGCCCTCCCCGTCTCCCAGCAGATACGCAGTATTTT
>TRBJ2-6|TRBV7-2|NA|NA
CASSLPRASGANVLTF
TGTGCCAGCAGCCTTCCCAGGGCCTCTGGGGCCAACGTCCTGACTTTC
>TRBJ2-3|TRBV6-1|TRBD2|few
CASSEVGAGGADTQYF
TGTGCCAGCAGTGAAGTGGGTGCGGGAGGAGCAGATACGCAGTATTTT
>TRBJ2-1|TRBV9|TRBD2|few
CASSQGTSGSGEQFF
TGTGCCAGCAGCCAAGGGACTAGCGGGAGTGGAGAGCAGTTCTTC
>TRBJ2-4|TRBV29-1|TRBD1|NA
CSVVIITGGLAKNIQYF
TGCAGCGTTGTAATAATCACAGGGGGACTAGCCAAAAACATTCAGTACTTC
>TRBJ1-5|TRBV24-1|TRBD1|NA
CATSDHRGLQPQHF
TGTGCCACCAGTGATCACAGGGGGCTTCAGCCCCAGCATTTT
>TRBJ2-1|TRBV28|TRBD1|many
CASLTDRTVNEQFF
TGTGCCAGCCTGACGGACAGGACTGTCAATGAGCAGTTCTTC
>TRBJ2-7|TRBV11-3|TRBD2|few
CASSLDQSGSYEQYF
TGTGCCAGCAGCTTAGATCAGAGCGGGAGCTACGAGCAGTACTTC
>TRBJ2-3|TRBV28|TRBD2|few
CASSFVGRTTDTQYF
TGTGCCAGCAGTTTCGTCGGGAGGACCACAGATACGCAGTATTTT
>TRBJ2-5|TRBV29-1|TRBD1|many
CSVFEQGAGETQYF
TGCAGCGTTTTCGAACAGGGGGCCGGGGAGACCCAGTACTTC
>TRBJ1-1|TRBV29-1|NA|many
CSGSPAGATEAFF
TGCAGCGGATCCCCCGCGGGAGCCACTGAAGCTTTCTTT
>TRBJ2-1|TRBV9|TRBD2|NA
CASSLFGEGDYNEQFF
TGTGCCAGCAGCCTATTTGGGGAGGGAGACTACAATGAGCAGTTCTTC